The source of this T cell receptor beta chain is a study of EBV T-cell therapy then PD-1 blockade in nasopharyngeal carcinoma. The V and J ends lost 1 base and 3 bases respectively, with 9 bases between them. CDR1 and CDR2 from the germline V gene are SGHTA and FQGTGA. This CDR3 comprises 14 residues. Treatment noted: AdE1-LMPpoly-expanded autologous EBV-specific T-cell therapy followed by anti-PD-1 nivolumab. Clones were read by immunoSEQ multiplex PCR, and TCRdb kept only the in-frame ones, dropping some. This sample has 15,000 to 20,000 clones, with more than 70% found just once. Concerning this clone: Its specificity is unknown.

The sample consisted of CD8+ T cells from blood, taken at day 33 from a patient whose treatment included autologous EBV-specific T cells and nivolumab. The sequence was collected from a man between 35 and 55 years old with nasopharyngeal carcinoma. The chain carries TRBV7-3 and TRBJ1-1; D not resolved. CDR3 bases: TGTGCCAGCAGCTTAATCGGGTCGGACACTGAAGCTTTCTTT. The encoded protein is CASSLIGSDTEAFF.